This paragraph covers one TCR beta chain sequence. Its matching antigen is unknown. V shed 0 bases and J shed 2 bases, with 12 bases lying between them. CDR1 and CDR2 from the germline V gene are SGHTS and YDEGEE. The CDR3 is 15 amino acids. Naive CD8 T cells underwent sorting with the CD8+CD4-CCR7+CD45RA+ definition. TCRdb analysed the PCR reads with MiXCR anew, one entry per CDR3 protein. The sample holds over 550,000 distinct CDR3 sequences, about 25% seen once. The sample originates from a study of molecular identifiers for immune sequencing clone quantification. Study findings and constraints: With a barcode shared among identical TCR molecules, highly expanded clone sizes could be underestimated.

The origin of this receptor is a human donor in good health. Some libraries in this study had Jurkat cell RNA spiked in. Material: naive CD8+ T cells from blood, with Jurkat cell RNA spiked in. The subset is: FACS-sorted CD8+CD4-CCR7+CD45RA+ naive T cells. The V call is TRBV5-8, the J call TRBJ2-7, with D perhaps TRBD1 or TRBD2 (5 bases each). CDR3 sequence: CASSLGLGEPYEQYF. The CDR3 DNA sequence: TGTGCCAGCAGCTTGGGGTTAGGGGAGCCCTACGAGCAGTACTTC.